This T cell receptor beta chain was captured in a study of regulatory T cells. Study-wide results and limits: Shannon entropy was nonsignificantly lower in patient CD8+ T cells than control CD8+ cells. Patient repertoires had restricted TRB V-J pairs and skewed V and J usage, most in Tregs.

V shed 7 bases and J shed 4 bases, with 15 bases lying between them. The germline gives CDR1 SEHNR, CDR2 FQNEAQ (reference sequence). CDR3 length: 14 amino acids. Amplification used 52 TRBV primers and 13 TRBJ primers. Data came from immunoSEQ multiplex PCR; TCRdb stores just in-frame clones and leaves some out. The sample gives 17,000 or so clones, 92% of which show up once; more than 25% is in the top ten. Every patient with CD3G deficiency had evidence of autoimmunity. Patients aged 2 to 39 years had fewer naive T cells. Remarks on this clone: Its antigen is not known.

The gene calls are TRBV7-9 and TRBJ2-3; tentatively, D is TRBD1 or TRBD2 (5 bases each). The receptor was isolated from a person aged 18 to 30 with CD3G deficiency. Sequencing used CD8+ T cells sorted from blood. The CDR3 nucleotides read TGTGCCAGCATTCAAGGGACGGCCCCAGATACGCAGTATTTT. Protein product: CASIQGTAPDTQYF.